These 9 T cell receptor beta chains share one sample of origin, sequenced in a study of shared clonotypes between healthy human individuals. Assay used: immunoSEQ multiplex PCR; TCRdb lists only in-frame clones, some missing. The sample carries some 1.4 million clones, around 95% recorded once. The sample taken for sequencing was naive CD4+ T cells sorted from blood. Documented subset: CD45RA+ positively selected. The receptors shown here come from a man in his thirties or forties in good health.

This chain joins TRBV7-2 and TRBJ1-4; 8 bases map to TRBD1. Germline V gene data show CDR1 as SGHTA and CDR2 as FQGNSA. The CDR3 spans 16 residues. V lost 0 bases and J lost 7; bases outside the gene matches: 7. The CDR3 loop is CASSLAAGGGREKLFF. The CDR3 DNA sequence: TGTGCCAGCAGCTTAGCGGCAGGGGGCGGCCGTGAAAAACTGTTTTTT.

The CDR3 region has the DNA TGTGCCAGCAGCCCGCCAGGGTCCTACGAGCAGTACTTC. This translates into CASSPPGSYEQYF. The chain links TRBV5-4 to TRBJ2-7, with a tentative D call TRBD1 (5 bases). Trimming pared 4 bases from V and 1 base from J, leaving 9 bases between. This CDR3 region has 13 residues. Germline V gives CDR1 SGHNT, CDR2 YYREEE (reference sequence).

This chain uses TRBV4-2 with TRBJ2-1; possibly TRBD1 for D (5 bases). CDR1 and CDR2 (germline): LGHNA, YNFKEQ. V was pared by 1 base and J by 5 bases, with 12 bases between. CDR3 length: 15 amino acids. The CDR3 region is CASSQGTIQDNEQFF. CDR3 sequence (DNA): TGTGCCAGCAGCCAAGGGACAATCCAAGACAATGAGCAGTTCTTC.

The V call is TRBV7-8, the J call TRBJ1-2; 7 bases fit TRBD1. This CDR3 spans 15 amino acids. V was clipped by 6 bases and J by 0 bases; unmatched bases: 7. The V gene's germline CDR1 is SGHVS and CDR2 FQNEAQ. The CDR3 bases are TGTGCCAGCAGTAGTTACGGGACAGCTAACTATGGCTACACCTTC. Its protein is CASSSYGTANYGYTF.

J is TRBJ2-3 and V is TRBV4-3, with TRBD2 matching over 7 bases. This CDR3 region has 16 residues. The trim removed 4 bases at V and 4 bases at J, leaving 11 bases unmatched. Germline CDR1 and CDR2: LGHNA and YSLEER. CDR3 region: CASSPKAGGRSDTQYF. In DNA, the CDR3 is TGCGCCAGCAGCCCAAAGGCCGGCGGGAGATCAGATACGCAGTATTTT.

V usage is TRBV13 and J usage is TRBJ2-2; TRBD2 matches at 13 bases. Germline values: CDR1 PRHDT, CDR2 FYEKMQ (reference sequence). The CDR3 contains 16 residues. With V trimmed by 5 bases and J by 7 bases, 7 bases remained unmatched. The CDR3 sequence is CASSPRLAGGIGELFF. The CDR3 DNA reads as TGTGCCAGCAGCCCCCGACTAGCGGGAGGTATCGGGGAGCTGTTTTTT.

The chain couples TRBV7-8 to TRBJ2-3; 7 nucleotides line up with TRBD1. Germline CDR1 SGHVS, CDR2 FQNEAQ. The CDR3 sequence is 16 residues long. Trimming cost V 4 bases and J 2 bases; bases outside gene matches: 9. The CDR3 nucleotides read TGTGCCAGCAGCTCTGTAGGGGGCGTGTACACAGATACGCAGTATTTT. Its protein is CASSSVGGVYTDTQYF.

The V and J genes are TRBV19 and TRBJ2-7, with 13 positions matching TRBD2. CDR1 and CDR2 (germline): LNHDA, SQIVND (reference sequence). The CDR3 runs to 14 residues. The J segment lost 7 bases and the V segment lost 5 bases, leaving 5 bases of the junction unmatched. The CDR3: CASSPGLAGIEQYF. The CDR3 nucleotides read TGTGCCAGTAGTCCGGGACTAGCGGGAATAGAGCAGTACTTC. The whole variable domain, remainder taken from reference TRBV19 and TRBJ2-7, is DGGITQSPKYLFRKEGQNVTLSCEQNLNHDAMYWYRQDPGQGLRLIYYSQIVNDFQKGDIAEGYSVSREKKESFPLTVTSAQKNPTAFYLCASSPGLAGIEQYFGPGTRLTVT.

The chain's CDR3 is CASQTGQGYEQYF. CDR3 DNA: TGTGCCAGCCAAACTGGACAGGGGTACGAGCAGTACTTC. The chain recombines TRBV11-1 with TRBJ2-7; 9 nucleotides align to TRBD1. The CDR3 length is 13 residues. After removal of 8 bases from V and 4 bases from J, the junction contained 6 bases not matched to a gene. CDR1 is SGHAT, CDR2 FQDESV, per germline (reference sequence).